This T cell receptor (beta chain) comes out of a study of blood T cell repertoires in COVID-19. Turning to the study itself: The origin of the acute and convalescent COVID-19 samples was the United States, Italy and Spain.

This CDR3 spans 16 amino acids. Germline V gene sequence: CDR1 SGHRS, CDR2 YFSETQ. Trimming cost V 5 bases and J 6 bases; bases outside gene matches: 8. Authors' methods: How many nucleated cells were present was estimated from reference gene primer amplification. This table comes from immunoSEQ multiplex PCR, and its TCRdb copy is limited to in-frame clones, with some not included. The D gene and trimming were derived from the DNA, and the V and J assignments and clone size from that table. The sample shows 85,000 to 90,000 clones, approximately 82% of them seen only once. The sequencing sample was made of peripheral blood. The chain uses TRBV5-1 and TRBJ2-2; TRBD1 aligns across 12 bases. This TCR was sampled from a woman at least 80 years old with acute or convalescent COVID-19. Here the CDR3 DNA reads TGCGCCAGCAGTTACTCGGGACAGGGGGCGGCCGGGGAGCTGTTTTTT. Translation gives CASSYSGQGAAGELFF.